This T cell receptor beta chain stems from a study of beta chain features in type 1 diabetes. Findings and limits, study-wide: The study notes PCR might favor shorter templates equally in patients and controls. Moderate but significant shortening of TCRB CDR3s was recorded in all four CD4+ subsets from Type 1 diabetes patients.

The entirety of the isolated RNA underwent reverse transcription, so expressed TCRB transcripts were sequenced. The assay was immunoSEQ multiplex PCR, and TCRdb's table has in-frame clones only and misses some. The data hold 640,000 or so clones, with more than 13% observed a single time. The purity of all sorted populations exceeded 95%. Trimming removed 4 bases at V and 5 bases at J, with 3 bases between. From germline, CDR1 is SQVTM and CDR2 ANQGSEA. The CDR3 extends over 10 amino acids. This clone turned up a few times. Its antigen is unknown. This TCR derives from a man aged 18 to 35 with type 1 diabetes. The chain recombines TRBV29-1 with TRBJ2-1; D gene uncertain. The sequencing sample was made of naive CD4+ T cells from blood. CDR3 in amino acids: CSVVNNEQFF. In DNA, the CDR3 is TGCAGCGTTGTGAACAATGAGCAGTTCTTC.